A selection of T cell receptor beta chains follows, all from one sample in a study of identical twins. Each CDR3 protein gets one entry after TCRdb re-called the 5' RACE reads with MiXCR. The top ten hold about 3% of the sample, which has some 440,000 distinct CDR3 sequences, 20% to 25% seen once. In addition, the sample was reused for a study of T cells expressing NK-cell markers.

Sequencing was done on a sample of CD4+ T cells sorted from blood. The receptors stem from a woman between 18 and 29 years old in good health. CDR3s leave out the opening cysteine and the closing phenylalanine or tryptophan. Each record gives: V gene, D gene, CDR3 protein. A D gene is named only where the DNA matches it firmly.

v_call: TRBV12-3/TRBV12-4; d_call: TRBD1; cdr3_aa: ASSLGITGGGETQY
v_call: TRBV6-5; d_call: NA; cdr3_aa: ACRATYNEQF
v_call: TRBV18; d_call: NA; cdr3_aa: ASSPSSHPGNTIY
v_call: TRBV5-1; d_call: NA; cdr3_aa: ASRDGGTSNYGYT
v_call: TRBV6-2/TRBV6-3; d_call: NA; cdr3_aa: ASSRASDYEQY
v_call: TRBV11-2; d_call: NA; cdr3_aa: ATCELWSQETQY
v_call: TRBV4-2; d_call: TRBD2; cdr3_aa: ASSQEWTPRGLAGGSDTQY
v_call: TRBV4-2; d_call: NA; cdr3_aa: ASSQDFGDGYT
v_call: TRBV5-1; d_call: TRBD1; cdr3_aa: ASSLSTGNGIQY
v_call: TRBV7-3; d_call: NA; cdr3_aa: ASSLLPNTEAF
v_call: TRBV5-4; d_call: TRBD2; cdr3_aa: ASSLASGSPHEQY
v_call: TRBV6-5; d_call: TRBD1; cdr3_aa: ASGTGVLAF
v_call: TRBV13; d_call: TRBD2; cdr3_aa: ASTGTSGHNEQF
v_call: TRBV15; d_call: NA; cdr3_aa: ATSSVGSNTGELF
v_call: TRBV12-3/TRBV12-4; d_call: NA; cdr3_aa: ASSPRLGEQY
v_call: TRBV9; d_call: NA; cdr3_aa: ASSPPSPTQY
v_call: TRBV5-5; d_call: TRBD1; cdr3_aa: ASSTTGDEQY
v_call: TRBV5-1; d_call: TRBD2; cdr3_aa: ASSPSGGGPSTDTQY
v_call: TRBV30; d_call: TRBD2; cdr3_aa: AWSSSRLAAGELF
v_call: TRBV12-3/TRBV12-4; d_call: NA; cdr3_aa: ASRVPRPGTEEPRAF
v_call: TRBV5-1; d_call: NA; cdr3_aa: ASSLAGGGTRQETQY
v_call: TRBV27; d_call: NA; cdr3_aa: ASSTYPPVHEQF
v_call: TRBV10-3; d_call: NA; cdr3_aa: AISERAANSYEQY
v_call: TRBV12-3/TRBV12-4; d_call: NA; cdr3_aa: ASSLVEVNQPQH
v_call: TRBV4-3; d_call: NA; cdr3_aa: ASGHWGSYEQY
v_call: TRBV7-6; d_call: NA; cdr3_aa: ASSLWAGREQF
v_call: TRBV4-3; d_call: NA; cdr3_aa: ASSQELGGENIQY
v_call: TRBV30; d_call: NA; cdr3_aa: AWTGVNQETQY
v_call: TRBV18; d_call: NA; cdr3_aa: ASSPPDYINRDYGYT
v_call: TRBV2; d_call: NA; cdr3_aa: ASSQSVKNIQY
v_call: TRBV20-1; d_call: TRBD1; cdr3_aa: SARDRGFYEQY
v_call: TRBV9; d_call: TRBD1; cdr3_aa: ASSVGGTGVNTEAF
v_call: TRBV12-3/TRBV12-4; d_call: NA; cdr3_aa: ASSFTYEQY
v_call: TRBV5-1; d_call: NA; cdr3_aa: ASSLETPNYGYT
v_call: TRBV20-1; d_call: NA; cdr3_aa: SAREGIYTEAF
v_call: TRBV29-1; d_call: NA; cdr3_aa: SVGDPTGTAFYGYT
v_call: TRBV5-1; d_call: TRBD1; cdr3_aa: ASSWRTGDERDQLYEQY
v_call: TRBV29-1; d_call: TRBD2; cdr3_aa: SVRTDIAGTDTGEQY
v_call: TRBV5-1; d_call: TRBD2; cdr3_aa: ASSWGLAFYNEQF
v_call: TRBV5-1; d_call: TRBD2; cdr3_aa: ASSEWTSNEQF